This TCR beta chain was captured in a study of blood T cell repertoires in COVID-19. Study-wide context: Researchers got acute and convalescent COVID-19 samples from the United States, Italy and Spain. T cells, B-cell-depleted T cells, or PBMCs provided the cDNA or gDNA that served as material.

Original processing notes: Reference gene primer amplification yielded estimated nucleated cell counts. Clones were read by immunoSEQ multiplex PCR, and TCRdb kept only the in-frame ones, dropping some. That table gives V, J and clone size, and the DNA gave D and trimming. The sample shows roughly 330,000 clones, around 87% of them seen only once. The length of the CDR3 is 15 residues. Germline CDR1 is SGHNT and CDR2 is YYREEE (reference sequence). V was pared by 2 bases and J by 11 bases, with 9 bases of the junction left unmatched. This clonotype was obtained from a woman in her forties or fifties with active or convalescent COVID-19. Sample: peripheral blood. The chain has TRBV5-4 and TRBJ1-6; 8 positions agree with TRBD1. The CDR3 region has the DNA TGTGCCAGCAGCTTCGACCAGGGGGCGCTTACACCCCTCCACTTT. It yields the protein CASSFDQGALTPLHF.